These T cell receptor beta chains were read from a single sample in a study of cytomegalovirus exposure and HLA in healthy donors. Data came from immunoSEQ multiplex PCR; TCRdb stores just in-frame clones and leaves some out. This sample yields roughly 200,000 clones, of which around 79% are seen a single time; more than 0.55% belongs to the top ten. The specimen sequenced was PBMCs. These receptor sequences come from a woman aged 40-49 years in good health and CMV-seronegative. Each CDR3 is given without its conserved first and last residue. Clone size is given for some rows only: seen once, a few or many times, or a class if the clone is expanded.

abundance	v_gene	CDR3aa
.	TRBV5-4	ASSAPGLTYEQY
once	TRBV7-2	ASSLAGGSGNTIY
.	TRBV9	ASSVGGGLATDTQY
.	TRBV19	ASSIIAGEETQY
.	TRBV11-3	ASSLGTGTEAF
.	TRBV13	ASSQGLAGYEQY
.	TRBV25-1	ASSESKTGGDEQF
.	TRBV10-3	AISEGGQGINQPQH
.	TRBV2	ASSEVASGRADTQY
.	TRBV6-5	ASSYSERANTGELF
.	TRBV6-5	ASSYSTSSAYNEQF
.	TRBV6-5	ASKIQGGEKLF
.	TRBV6-6	ASSYGQHNEKLF
few	TRBV6-6	ASRTSGGSTDTQY
.	TRBV11-3	ASSLSDRGDGYT
.	TRBV19	ASSILAGTGEHQPQH
.	TRBV5-1	ASSPPQPGTEAF
.	TRBV5-6	ASLGQGVLNEQF
.	TRBV7-6	ASSLEASGGLDNEQF
.	TRBV28	ASSLTGTEAF
.	TRBV5-5	ATPGQKNYGYT
.	TRBV18	ASSPRTGSTDTQY
once	TRBV27	ASSPGQGPYEQY
.	TRBV5-6	ASSLVDSGNTIY
.	TRBV5-1	ASSLARGTVPGGYT
.	TRBV2	ASRQVLNSPLH
.	TRBV5-1	ASSSGGFSYNEQF
.	TRBV27	ASSFSLSTSGGGNEQF
.	TRBV29-1	SVEDMRGILPEAF
.	TRBV29-1	SAGTGISYEQY
few	TRBV27	ASRHRETNSPLH
.	TRBV19	ASSLLLAGVFYEQY
.	TRBV19	AIEDRGSGELF
once	TRBV4-1	ASSPLEGTYEQY
.	TRBV10-3	AISADRGDSGANVLT